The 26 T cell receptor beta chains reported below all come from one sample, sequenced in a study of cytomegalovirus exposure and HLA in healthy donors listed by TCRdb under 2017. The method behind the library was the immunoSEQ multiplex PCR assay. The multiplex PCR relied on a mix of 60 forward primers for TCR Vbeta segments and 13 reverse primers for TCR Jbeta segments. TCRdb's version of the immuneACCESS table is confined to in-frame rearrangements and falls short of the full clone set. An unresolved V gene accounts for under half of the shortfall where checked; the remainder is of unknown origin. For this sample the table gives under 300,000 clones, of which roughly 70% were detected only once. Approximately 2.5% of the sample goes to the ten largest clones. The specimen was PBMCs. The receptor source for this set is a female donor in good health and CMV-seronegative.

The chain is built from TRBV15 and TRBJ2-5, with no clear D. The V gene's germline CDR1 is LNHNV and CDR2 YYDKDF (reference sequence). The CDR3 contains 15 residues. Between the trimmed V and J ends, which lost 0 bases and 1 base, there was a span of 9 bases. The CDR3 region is CATSRDRTAQETQYF. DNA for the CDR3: TGTGCCACCAGCAGAGATCGCACAGCCCAAGAGACCCAGTACTTC. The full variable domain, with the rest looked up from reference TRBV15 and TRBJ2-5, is DAMVIQNPRYQVTQFGKPVTLSCSQTLNHNVMYWYQQKSSQAPKLLFHYYDKDFNNEADTPDNFQSRRPNTSFCFLDIRSPGLGDTAMYLCATSRDRTAQETQYFGPGTRLLVL.

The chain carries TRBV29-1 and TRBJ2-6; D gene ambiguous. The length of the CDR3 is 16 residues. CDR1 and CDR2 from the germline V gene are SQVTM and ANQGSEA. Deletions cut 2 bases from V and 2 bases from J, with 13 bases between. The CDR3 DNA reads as TGCAGCGTTGAAACAGTCAGTGACACTGGGGCCAACGTCCTGACTTTC. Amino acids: CSVETVSDTGANVLTF.

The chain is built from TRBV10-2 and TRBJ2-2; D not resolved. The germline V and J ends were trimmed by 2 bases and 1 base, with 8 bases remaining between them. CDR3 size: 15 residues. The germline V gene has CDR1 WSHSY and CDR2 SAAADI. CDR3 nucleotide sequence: TGCGCCAGCAGTGAGGGCGGAAAGAACACCGGGGAGCTGTTTTTT. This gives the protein CASSEGGKNTGELFF.

The CDR3 loop is CASSPNSEQPQHF. The DNA of the CDR3 is TGTGCCAGCAGTCCCAACAGTGAACAGCCCCAGCATTTT. The chain combines TRBV2 with TRBJ1-5; no reliable D call. CDR3 length: 13 amino acids. The germline V gene has CDR1 SNHLY and CDR2 FYNNEI. Trimming pared 5 bases from V and 7 bases from J, leaving 12 bases between.

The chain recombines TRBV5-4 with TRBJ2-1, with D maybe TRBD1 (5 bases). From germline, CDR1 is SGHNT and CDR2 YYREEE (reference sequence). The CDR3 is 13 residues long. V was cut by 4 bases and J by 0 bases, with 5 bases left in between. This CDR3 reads CASSDSSYNEQFF. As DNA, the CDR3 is TGTGCCAGCAGCGACAGCTCCTACAATGAGCAGTTCTTC.

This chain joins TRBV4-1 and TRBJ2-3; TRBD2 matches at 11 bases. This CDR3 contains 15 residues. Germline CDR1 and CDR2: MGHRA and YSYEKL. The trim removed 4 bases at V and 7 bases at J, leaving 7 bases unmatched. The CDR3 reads CASSLLAGAANTQYF. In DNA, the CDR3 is TGCGCCAGCAGCCTACTAGCGGGAGCTGCAAATACGCAGTATTTT.

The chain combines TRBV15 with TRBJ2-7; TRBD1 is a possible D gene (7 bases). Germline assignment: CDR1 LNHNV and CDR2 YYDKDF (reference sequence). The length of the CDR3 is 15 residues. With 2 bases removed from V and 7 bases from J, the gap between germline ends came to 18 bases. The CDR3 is CATSRLGGGGWEQYF. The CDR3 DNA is TGTGCCACCAGCAGACTTGGAGGGGGCGGATGGGAGCAGTACTTC.

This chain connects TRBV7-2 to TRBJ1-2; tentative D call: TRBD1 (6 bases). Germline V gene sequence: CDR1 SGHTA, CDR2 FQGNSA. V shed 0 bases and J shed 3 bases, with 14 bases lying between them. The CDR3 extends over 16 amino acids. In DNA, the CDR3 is TGTGCCAGCAGCTTAGCTGGCGGGCAGGGGTACTATGGCTACACCTTC. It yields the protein CASSLAGGQGYYGYTF.

The CDR3 bases are TGTGCCTGGGACCTGGGGGGTAAAAACATTCAGTACTTC. Translating gives CAWDLGGKNIQYF. This sequence joins TRBV30 and TRBJ2-4; TRBD2 might be the D (6 bases). The length of the CDR3 is 13 residues. With 5 bases removed from V and 4 bases from J, the gap between germline ends came to 12 bases. Germline V gene data show CDR1 as GTSNPN and CDR2 as SVGIG (reference sequence).

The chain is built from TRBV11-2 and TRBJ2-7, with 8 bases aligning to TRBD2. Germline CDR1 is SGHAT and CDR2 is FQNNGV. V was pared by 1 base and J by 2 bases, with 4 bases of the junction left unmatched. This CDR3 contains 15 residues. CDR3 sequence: CASSLALAGTYEQYF. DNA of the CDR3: TGTGCCAGCAGCTTAGCCCTAGCGGGTACCTACGAGCAGTACTTC. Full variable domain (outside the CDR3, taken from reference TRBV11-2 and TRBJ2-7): EAGVAQSPRYKIIEKRQSVAFWCNPISGHATLYWYQQILGQGPKLLIQFQNNGVVDDSQLPKDRFSAERLKGVDSTLKIQPAKLEDSAVYLCASSLALAGTYEQYFGPGTRLTVT.

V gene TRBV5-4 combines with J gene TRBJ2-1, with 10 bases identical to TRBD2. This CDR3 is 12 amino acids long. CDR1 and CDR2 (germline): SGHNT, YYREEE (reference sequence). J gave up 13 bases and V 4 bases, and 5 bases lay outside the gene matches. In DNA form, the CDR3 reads TGTGCCAGCAGCACCGGACTAGCGGACCAGTTCTTC. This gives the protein CASSTGLADQFF.

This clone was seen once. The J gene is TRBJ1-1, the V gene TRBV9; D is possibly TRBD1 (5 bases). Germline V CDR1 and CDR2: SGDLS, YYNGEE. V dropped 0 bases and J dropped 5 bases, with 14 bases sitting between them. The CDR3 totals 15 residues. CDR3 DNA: TGTGCCAGCAGCGTAGATGTAGGGGTGAGGACTGAAGCTTTCTTT. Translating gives CASSVDVGVRTEAFF.

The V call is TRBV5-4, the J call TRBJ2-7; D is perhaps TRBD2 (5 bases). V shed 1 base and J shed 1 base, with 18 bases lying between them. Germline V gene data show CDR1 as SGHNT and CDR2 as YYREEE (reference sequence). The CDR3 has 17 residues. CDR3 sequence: CASSLRGIQKTSYEQYF. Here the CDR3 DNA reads TGTGCCAGCAGCTTGCGAGGGATTCAAAAGACTTCCTACGAGCAGTACTTC.

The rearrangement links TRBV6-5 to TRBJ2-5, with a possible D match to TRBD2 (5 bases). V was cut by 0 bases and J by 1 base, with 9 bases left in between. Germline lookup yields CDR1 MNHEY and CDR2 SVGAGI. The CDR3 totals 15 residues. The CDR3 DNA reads TGTGCCAGCAGTTACTCGGGAGCGATCCAAGAGACCCAGTACTTC. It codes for CASSYSGAIQETQYF.

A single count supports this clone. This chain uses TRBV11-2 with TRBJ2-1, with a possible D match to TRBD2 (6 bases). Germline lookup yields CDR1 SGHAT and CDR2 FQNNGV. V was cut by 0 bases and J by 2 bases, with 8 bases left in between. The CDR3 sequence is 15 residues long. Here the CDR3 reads CASSLDGLTYNEQFF. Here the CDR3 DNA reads TGTGCCAGCAGCTTAGATGGACTAACCTACAATGAGCAGTTCTTC.

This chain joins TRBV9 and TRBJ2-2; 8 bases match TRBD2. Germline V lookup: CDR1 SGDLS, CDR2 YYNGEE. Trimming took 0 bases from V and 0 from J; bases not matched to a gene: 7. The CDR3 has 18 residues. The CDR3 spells CASSVGGLVWSNTGELFF. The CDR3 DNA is TGTGCCAGCAGCGTAGGGGGACTAGTGTGGTCGAACACCGGGGAGCTGTTTTTT.

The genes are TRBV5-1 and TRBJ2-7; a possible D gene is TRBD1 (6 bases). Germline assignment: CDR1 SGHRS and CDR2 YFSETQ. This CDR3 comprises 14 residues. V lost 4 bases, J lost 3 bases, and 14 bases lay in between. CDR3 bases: TGCGCCAGCAGCCCTAGGGACACGCGCTACGAGCAGTACTTC. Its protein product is CASSPRDTRYEQYF.

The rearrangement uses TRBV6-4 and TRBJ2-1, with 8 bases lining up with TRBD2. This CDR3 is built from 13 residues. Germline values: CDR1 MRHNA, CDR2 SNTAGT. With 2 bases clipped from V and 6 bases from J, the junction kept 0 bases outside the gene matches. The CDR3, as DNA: TGTGCCAGCAGTGACGGGACTAGCAATGAGCAGTTCTTC. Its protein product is CASSDGTSNEQFF.

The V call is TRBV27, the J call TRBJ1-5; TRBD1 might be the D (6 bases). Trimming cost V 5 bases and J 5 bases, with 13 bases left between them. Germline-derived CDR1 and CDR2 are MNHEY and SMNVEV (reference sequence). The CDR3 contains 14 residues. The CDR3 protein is CASSMTGVHQPQHF. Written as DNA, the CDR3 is TGTGCCAGCAGTATGACAGGCGTTCATCAGCCCCAGCATTTT.

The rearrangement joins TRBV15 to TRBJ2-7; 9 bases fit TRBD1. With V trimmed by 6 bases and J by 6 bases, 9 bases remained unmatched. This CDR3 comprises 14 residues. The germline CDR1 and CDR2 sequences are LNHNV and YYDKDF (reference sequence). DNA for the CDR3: TGTGCCACCAGATCCGGGACAGGGTCGTTCGAGCAGTACTTC. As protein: CATRSGTGSFEQYF.

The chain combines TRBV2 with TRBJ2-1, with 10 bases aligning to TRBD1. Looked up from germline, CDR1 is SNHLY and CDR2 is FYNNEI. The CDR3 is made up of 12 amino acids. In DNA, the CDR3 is TGTGGAGACAGGGGGCCTGGGGATGAGCAGTTCTTC. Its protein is CGDRGPGDEQFF.

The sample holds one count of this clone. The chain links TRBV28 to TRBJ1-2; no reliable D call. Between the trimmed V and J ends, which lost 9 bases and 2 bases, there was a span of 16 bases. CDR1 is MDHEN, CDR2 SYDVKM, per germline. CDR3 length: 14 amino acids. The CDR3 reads CASHHAARNYGYTF. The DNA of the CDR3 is TGTGCCAGTCACCACGCAGCTAGAAACTATGGCTACACCTTC.

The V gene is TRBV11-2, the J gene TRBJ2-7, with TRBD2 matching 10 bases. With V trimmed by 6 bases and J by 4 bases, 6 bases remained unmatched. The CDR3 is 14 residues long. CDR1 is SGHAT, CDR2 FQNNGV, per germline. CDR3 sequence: CASSPLAGRYEQYF. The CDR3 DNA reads TGTGCCAGCAGTCCACTAGCGGGAAGATACGAGCAGTACTTC.

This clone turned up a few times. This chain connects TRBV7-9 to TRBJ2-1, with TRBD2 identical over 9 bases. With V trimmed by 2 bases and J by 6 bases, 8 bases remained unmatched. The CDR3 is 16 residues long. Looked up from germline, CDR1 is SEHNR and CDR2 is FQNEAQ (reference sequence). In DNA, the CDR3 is TGTGCCAGCAGCTTAAGCGGGACTAGCTACCTCAATGAGCAGTTCTTC. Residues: CASSLSGTSYLNEQFF. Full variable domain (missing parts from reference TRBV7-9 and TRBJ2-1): DTGVSQNPRHKITKRGQNVTFRCDPISEHNRLYWYRQTLGQGPEFLTYFQNEAQLEKSRLLSDRFSAERPKGSFSTLEIQRTEQGDSAMYLCASSLSGTSYLNEQFFGPGTRLTVL.

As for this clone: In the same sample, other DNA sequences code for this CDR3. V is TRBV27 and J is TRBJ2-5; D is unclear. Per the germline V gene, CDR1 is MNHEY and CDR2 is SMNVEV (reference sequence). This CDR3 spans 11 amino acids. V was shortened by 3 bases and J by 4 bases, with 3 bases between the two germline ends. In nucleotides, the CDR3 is TGTGCCAGCAGTTTCCGAGAGACCCAGTACTTC. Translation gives CASSFRETQYF.

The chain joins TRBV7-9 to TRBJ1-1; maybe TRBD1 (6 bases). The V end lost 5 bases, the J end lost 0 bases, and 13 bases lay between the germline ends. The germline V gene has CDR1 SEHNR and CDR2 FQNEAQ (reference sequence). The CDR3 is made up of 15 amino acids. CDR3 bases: TGTGCCAGCAGCCATGCCGGACAGATGAACACTGAAGCTTTCTTT. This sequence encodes CASSHAGQMNTEAFF.